This T cell receptor beta chain came from a study of a mutant IDH1 vaccine in newly diagnosed glioma. Background on the study: Vaccine administration was initiated 4-6 weeks following radiotherapy alone, or with temozolomide cycles.

Sequencing used immunoSEQ multiplex PCR; TCRdb keeps in-frame clones, though not all of them. Of tens of thousands of clones in the sample, 80% are singletons; the top ten hold 5.9%. The V gene's germline CDR1 is SGDLS and CDR2 YYNGEE. Trimming took off 4 bases at V and 4 bases at J, with 23 bases between the two ends. CDR3 length: 17 residues. The time point here: week 11, during vaccination. Each vaccine dose was 300 ug of mutant IDH1 20-mer peptide, with topical imiquimod. About this clone: Antigen unknown.

The material was PBMCs, obtained from a glioma patient whose treatment included an IDH1 peptide vaccine. The chain links TRBV9 to TRBJ1-2; D may be TRBD1 (5 bases). This sequence was found in a man aged 45-65 years with glioma. CDR3 in amino acids: CASSITGTLAAGYGYTF. CDR3 nucleotides: TGTGCCAGCAGCATTACCGGGACTCTTGCTGCTGGCTATGGCTACACCTTC.